This T cell receptor (beta chain) is from a study of shared clonotypes between healthy human individuals. About the study: Donors had three CD4 naive, three CD4 memory, two CD8 naive and one CD8 memory plate apiece. Overall study findings and caveats: On the whole, naive subsets had larger estimated richness than memory subsets had. Few donors restricted represented genetic and exposure-history diversity.

The CDR3 consists of 16 residues. Trimming stripped 4 bases from V and 4 bases from J, with 18 bases between. Per the germline V gene, CDR1 is SGHRS and CDR2 is YFSETQ. The table came from immunoSEQ multiplex PCR; TCRdb's copy has only in-frame clones and leaves some out. The sample contains fewer than 2.5 million clones, 90% to 95% of which appear only once. This clone is a singleton in its sample. The antigen remains unidentified. The chain carries TRBV5-1 and TRBJ2-1; D is ambiguous. Material for sequencing was naive CD4+ T cells from PBMCs. Stated subset: CD45RA+ positively selected. The sequence came from a man between 18 and 35 years old in good health. Some clones in this sample may be carry-over from other donors' samples. In nucleotides, the CDR3 is TGCGCCAGCAGCCAGTCCGGGTCTCCGCGGTACAATGAGCAGTTCTTC. It yields the protein CASSQSGSPRYNEQFF.